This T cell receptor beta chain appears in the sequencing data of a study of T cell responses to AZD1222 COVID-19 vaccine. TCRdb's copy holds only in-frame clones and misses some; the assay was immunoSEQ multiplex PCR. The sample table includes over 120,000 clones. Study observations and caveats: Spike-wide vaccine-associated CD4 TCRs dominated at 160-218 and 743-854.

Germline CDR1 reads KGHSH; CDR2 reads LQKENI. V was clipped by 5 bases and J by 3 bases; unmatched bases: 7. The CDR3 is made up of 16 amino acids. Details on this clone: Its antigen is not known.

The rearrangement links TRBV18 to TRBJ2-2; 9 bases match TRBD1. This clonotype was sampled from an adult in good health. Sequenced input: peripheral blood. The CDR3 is CASSSAGQGYTGELFF. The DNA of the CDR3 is TGTGCCAGCTCATCGGCGGGACAGGGATACACCGGGGAGCTGTTTTTT.